Presented here are 3 T cell receptor beta chains from one specimen sequenced in a study of T-cell reconstitution after alpha-beta-depleted transplantation in children. Unique molecular identifiers featured in how the TCRbeta library was prepared. A single record per CDR3 protein comes from TCRdb applying MiXCR to the PCR reads. This table holds about 110,000 distinct CDR3 sequences, 6.4% found once. Specimen: PBMCs, mostly from graft donor cells, collected 360 days after TCRalphabeta/CD19-depleted stem cell transplant. All receptors come from a male patient between 2 and 15 years old who had a stem cell transplant for acute lymphoblastic leukemia, so the T cells may come from the graft donor.

This clonotype was picked up many times. The CDR3 here is CASSNAGTGTYEQYF. In DNA form, the CDR3 reads TGTGCCAGCAGCAATGCCGGGACAGGGACCTACGAGCAGTACTTC. V and J are TRBV21-1 and TRBJ2-7; the D call of TRBD1 is as the table states it, not checked on the DNA. TRBV21-1 is a known pseudogene. The CDR3 contains 15 residues.

This rearrangement joins TRBV20-1 to TRBJ2-7; TRBD1 aligns across 7 bases. The V gene's germline CDR1 is DFQATT and CDR2 SNEGSKA (reference sequence). V lost 5 bases to trimming and J lost 5 bases; unmatched junction nucleotides: 9. The CDR3 sequence is 13 residues long. Here the CDR3 DNA reads TGCAGTGCTGAAGACAGGGTTTTGGACGAGCAGTACTTC. As protein: CSAEDRVLDEQYF.

The rearrangement links TRBV9 to TRBJ2-7; 9 nucleotides line up with TRBD2. CDR1 is SGDLS and CDR2 is YYNGEE in the germline V gene. V trimming: 4 bases; J trimming: 6 bases; junction bases outside the gene matches: 11. This CDR3 has 15 residues. CDR3 bases: TGTGCCAGCAGCCCCCGGGCTAGCGGGAACGGCGAGCAGTACTTC. Translated, it gives CASSPRASGNGEQYF.